This TCR beta chain was obtained from a study of blood T cell repertoires in COVID-19. Study summary: Either two negative PCRs, clearance, or symptom resolution qualified Cohort 3 donors as recovered. Both acute and convalescent COVID-19 samples were obtained from the United States, Italy and Spain.

The protocol was immunoSEQ multiplex PCR, while the TCRdb copy is restricted to in-frame clones and leaves out a portion. The data show about 140,000 clones, with approximately 87% seen just once and under 4.5% held by the top ten. The CDR3 is 17 residues long. Germline CDR1 and CDR2: SGHVS and FNYEAQ. V trimming: 5 bases; J trimming: 6 bases; junction bases outside the gene matches: 17. This receptor was taken from a man aged 45-65 years in a cohort exposed to, infected with or recovered from COVID-19 (not recorded which). The chain employs TRBV7-6 and TRBJ2-3; 7 bases line up with TRBD2. Sequences were obtained from PBMCs or T cells enriched from blood (not recorded which). CDR3 sequence reads: CASSQASGTFLGDTQYF. The CDR3 region has the DNA TGTGCCAGCAGCCAGGCAAGCGGGACGTTCTTGGGGGATACGCAGTATTTT.